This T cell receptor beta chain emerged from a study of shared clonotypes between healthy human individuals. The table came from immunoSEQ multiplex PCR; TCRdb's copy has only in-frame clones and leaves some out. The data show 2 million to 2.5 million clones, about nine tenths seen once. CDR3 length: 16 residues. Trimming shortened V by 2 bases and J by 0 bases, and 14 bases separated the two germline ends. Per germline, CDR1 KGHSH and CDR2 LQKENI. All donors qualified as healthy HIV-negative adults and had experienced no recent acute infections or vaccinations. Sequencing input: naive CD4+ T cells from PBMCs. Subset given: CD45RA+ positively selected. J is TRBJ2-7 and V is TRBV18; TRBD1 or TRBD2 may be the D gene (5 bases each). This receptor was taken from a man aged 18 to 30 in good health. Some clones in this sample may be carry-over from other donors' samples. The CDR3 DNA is TGTGCCAGCTCACCAAGGGGCGGAGGTGGCTCCTACGAGCAGTACTTC. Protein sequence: CASSPRGGGGSYEQYF. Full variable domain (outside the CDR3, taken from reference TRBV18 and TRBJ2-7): NAGVMQNPRHLVRRRGQEARLRCSPMKGHSHVYWYRQLPEEGLKFMVYLQKENIIDESGMPKERFSAEFPKEGPSILRIQQVVRGDSAAYFCASSPRGGGGSYEQYFGPGTRLTVT.